These 29 T cell receptor beta chains were sequenced from one sample in a study of control samples from healthy donors and cancer patients. TCRdb keeps only in-frame clones here, not all; method: immunoSEQ multiplex PCR. Of around 70,000 clones in the sample, about 83% were seen once. Specimen: blood. These receptor sequences come from a man in his fifties or sixties in good health.

The chain couples TRBV5-1 to TRBJ2-1, with 7 bases lining up with TRBD1. The germline V gene encodes CDR1 SGHRS and CDR2 YFSETQ. The V segment lost 4 bases and the J segment 1 base; nucleotides outside the gene matches: 14. The CDR3 covers 18 residues. The CDR3 coding sequence is TGCGCCAGCAGCCATTTTCCTGGGGACAGCAGTTCCTACAATGAGCAGTTCTTC. Translated: CASSHFPGDSSSYNEQFF.

This clone is a singleton in its sample. V and J are TRBV19 and TRBJ2-1, with 7 bases that match TRBD2. The germline V gene encodes CDR1 LNHDA and CDR2 SQIVND (reference sequence). With 5 bases clipped from V and 10 bases from J, the junction kept 11 bases outside the gene matches. The CDR3 sequence is 14 residues long. This CDR3 reads CASSPQGGEYEQFF. The CDR3 bases are TGTGCCAGTAGTCCCCAGGGAGGGGAATACGAGCAGTTCTTC.

The CDR3 region is CASSQVGTSGSFEQFF. DNA of the CDR3: TGTGCCAGCAGCCAAGTCGGGACTAGCGGGAGTTTTGAGCAGTTCTTC. This chain joins TRBV3-1 (or the pseudogene TRBV3-2) and TRBJ2-1; 14 positions match TRBD2. This CDR3 contains 16 residues. With 1 base clipped from V and 9 bases from J, the junction kept 5 bases outside the gene matches. The germline CDR1 and CDR2 sequences are LGHDT and YNNKEL (reference sequence).

This clone was detected only once. One junction end does not reproduce the germline sequence, and a read error may be involved. The chain employs TRBV4-1 and TRBJ2-3; 11 bases align to TRBD1. CDR3 length equals 16 residues. Germline loops: CDR1 MGHRA, CDR2 YSYEKL. The CDR3 is CASSKEGTGGIDTQYF. The CDR3 nucleotides are TGCGCCAGCAGCAAAGAAGGGACAGGGGGTATAGATACGCAGTATTTT.

The gene calls are TRBV15 and TRBJ2-7, with D possibly being TRBD1 (6 bases). In germline, CDR1 is LNHNV, CDR2 YYDKDF (reference sequence). The CDR3 has 18 residues. Trimming stripped 0 bases from V and 6 bases from J, with 24 bases between. The CDR3 protein is CATSRDLARRAGAREQYF. The DNA of the CDR3 is TGTGCCACCAGCAGAGATCTGGCTAGAAGGGCAGGGGCTCGCGAGCAGTACTTC.

The count of this clone is one. CDR3 sequence (DNA): TGTGCCAGCAGCTCGGGATGGTCCACTGAAGCTTTCTTT. Residues: CASSSGWSTEAFF. This chain uses TRBV7-9 with TRBJ1-1, with D unclear. V lost 4 bases to trimming and J lost 4 bases, with 10 bases between them. The CDR3 has 13 residues. CDR1 is SEHNR, CDR2 FQNEAQ, per germline (reference sequence).

This clone was observed once. CDR3 DNA: TGTGCCACCAGTGATGTCACTAGCGGAACCTACAATGAGCAGTTCTTC. Its protein product is CATSDVTSGTYNEQFF. The chain carries TRBV24-1 and TRBJ2-1, with TRBD2 matching 8 bases. Germline CDR1 reads KGHDR; CDR2 reads SFDVKD. V was pared by 3 bases and J by 2 bases, with 5 bases of the junction left unmatched. This CDR3 comprises 16 residues.

The V and J genes are TRBV2 and TRBJ1-5; possible D gene TRBD1, 5 bases. V lost 6 bases and J 7 bases, leaving 16 bases between the germline ends. The CDR3 contains 14 residues. From germline, CDR1 is SNHLY and CDR2 FYNNEI. The CDR3 nucleotides read TGTGCCAGCAGCCCCGAGGGGAGTAACCAGCCCCAGCATTTT. Protein: CASSPEGSNQPQHF. The variable domain in full, with the rest retrieved from reference TRBV2 and TRBJ1-5, is EPEVTQTPSHQVTQMGQEVILRCVPISNHLYFYWYRQILGQKVEFLVSFYNNEISEKSEIFDDQFSVERPDGSNFTLKIRSTKLEDSAMYFCASSPEGSNQPQHFGDGTRLSIL.

V is TRBV5-1 and J is TRBJ2-1, with TRBD2 matching over 12 bases. V shed 6 bases, J shed 8 bases, and the junction held 12 bases outside the gene matches. Germline lookup yields CDR1 SGHRS and CDR2 YFSETQ. The CDR3 has 16 amino acids. The CDR3 region is CASTLSTSGSSHEQFF. Here the CDR3 DNA reads TGCGCCAGCACCCTGTCGACTAGCGGGAGTAGCCATGAGCAGTTCTTC.

The chain joins TRBV7-2 to TRBJ1-2, with D tentatively TRBD1 (5 bases). Germline CDR1 is SGHTA and CDR2 is FQGNSA. V was clipped by 3 bases and J by 8 bases, with 13 bases between them. CDR3 size: 13 residues. The CDR3 DNA reads TGTGCCAGCAGCTTCCGGGACTCGAGAGGCTACACCTTC. Translated: CASSFRDSRGYTF.

In this sample, this clone turned up a few times. At the DNA level, this CDR3 is encoded by other sequences in the same sample as well. The chain carries TRBV7-9 and TRBJ1-2, with D possibly matching TRBD1 (5 bases). The CDR3 consists of 13 residues. In germline, CDR1 is SEHNR, CDR2 FQNEAQ (reference sequence). The V end lost 5 bases, the J end lost 4 bases, and 11 bases lay between the germline ends. The CDR3 here is CASSLDSFYGYTF. In nucleotides, the CDR3 is TGTGCCAGCAGCCTCGACAGTTTCTATGGCTACACCTTC.

On this clone: This CDR3 fails to terminate in the conserved phenylalanine or tryptophan, so it likely reflects a read error. No DNA is shown, since the ends of the CDR3 on it are uncertain; the CDR3 is the one TCRdb lists. V usage is TRBV19 and J usage is TRBJ2-3; the tabulated D call, TRBD1, remains unverified against the DNA. A total of 13 residues make up the CDR3, ends included. From germline, CDR1 is LNHDA and CDR2 SQIVND (reference sequence). CDR3 protein: CASSIKVGQGMRH.

The rearrangement joins TRBV20-1 to TRBJ2-7, with 7 bases that match TRBD2. Germline CDR1 reads DFQATT; CDR2 reads SNEGSKA (reference sequence). The CDR3 covers 13 residues. The trim removed 3 bases at V and 0 bases at J, leaving 2 bases unmatched. The CDR3 protein is CSASRGSSYEQYF. DNA of the CDR3: TGCAGTGCTAGTCGCGGGAGCTCCTACGAGCAGTACTTC.

In this sample, this clone turned up a few times. V and J are TRBV5-1 and TRBJ2-2; TRBD1 agrees at 7 bases. V lost 3 bases and J lost 1; bases outside the gene matches: 9. Germline V CDR1 and CDR2: SGHRS, YFSETQ. The CDR3 sequence is 17 residues long. The CDR3 protein is CASSSGQPGRNTGELFF. The CDR3 DNA is TGCGCCAGCAGCTCGGGACAGCCCGGAAGGAACACCGGGGAGCTGTTTTTT.

In its sample, this clone was seen once. The chain carries TRBV6-5 and TRBJ2-7; D gene uncertain. Germline values: CDR1 MNHEY, CDR2 SVGAGI. This CDR3 comprises 14 residues. Trimming left V 4 bases short and J 0 bases short, with 10 bases between. The CDR3 reads CASSFTYSSYEQYF. The CDR3 bases are TGTGCCAGCAGTTTCACCTATAGCTCCTACGAGCAGTACTTC.

The J gene is TRBJ2-1, the V gene TRBV19; D unclear. The CDR3 is 15 residues long. CDR1 LNHDA and CDR2 SQIVND come from the germline V gene (reference sequence). V lost 5 bases, J lost 6 bases, and 17 bases lay in between. The CDR3 protein is CASSPPAVPRNEQFF. In nucleotides, the CDR3 is TGTGCCAGTAGTCCTCCAGCCGTACCACGCAATGAGCAGTTCTTC.

Notes on this clone: A junction end diverges from the germline sequence, so it may reflect a read error. The J gene is TRBJ2-1, the V gene TRBV4-1, with 7 bases lining up with TRBD2. Germline assignment: CDR1 MGHRA and CDR2 YSYEKL. This CDR3 is built from 16 residues. DNA for the CDR3: TGCGCCAGCAGCGAAGATCCTAGCGGACCCTACAATGAGCAGTTCTTC. It yields the protein CASSEDPSGPYNEQFF.

To note about this clone: Germline and junction disagree at one end, which may indicate a read error. The sample holds other DNA sequences that translate to the same CDR3. The chain joins TRBV4-3 to TRBJ1-1; 9 bases line up with TRBD1. This CDR3 has 16 residues. The germline CDR1 and CDR2 sequences are LGHNA and YSLEER. CDR3 sequence (DNA): TGCGCCAGTAGCCAAGGAGGACAGGGGAAGGTCACTGAAGCTTTCTTT. Amino acids: CASSQGGQGKVTEAFF.

The chain carries TRBV7-9 and TRBJ2-1; the match to TRBD2 covers 9 bases. Germline V CDR1 and CDR2: SEHNR, FQNEAQ (reference sequence). CDR3 length: 15 residues. With 3 bases clipped from V and 7 bases from J, the junction kept 7 bases outside the gene matches. CDR3 amino acids: CASSFGTSRRNEQFF. The CDR3 DNA is TGTGCCAGCAGCTTCGGGACTAGCCGGAGAAATGAGCAGTTCTTC.

The V call is TRBV19, the J call TRBJ2-5; no firm D call. Germline CDR1 and CDR2: LNHDA and SQIVND (reference sequence). V lost 5 bases, J lost 5 bases, and 18 bases lay in between. The CDR3 is 15 amino acids. The CDR3 DNA follows: TGTGCCAGTAGTGCTGCAGGATGGATGGGGGAGACCCAGTACTTC. This gives the protein CASSAAGWMGETQYF.

This chain links TRBV5-8 with TRBJ2-1, with D unresolved. The CDR3 is made up of 16 amino acids. Trimming shortened V by 0 bases and J by 4 bases, and 14 bases separated the two germline ends. The germline V gene has CDR1 SGHTS and CDR2 YDEGEE. CDR3 sequence reads: CASSLGSGVSYNEQFF. The CDR3 nucleotides are TGTGCCAGCAGCTTGGGTTCGGGCGTCTCTTACAATGAGCAGTTCTTC.

The gene calls are TRBV18 and TRBJ1-1, with D tentatively TRBD1 (5 bases). Trimming left V 3 bases short and J 6 bases short, with 23 bases between. The CDR3 is made up of 17 amino acids. Germline V CDR1 and CDR2: KGHSH, LQKENI. CDR3 region: CASSPLVPPGEGPEAFF. CDR3 coding DNA: TGTGCCAGCTCACCCCTCGTCCCCCCGGGTGAGGGGCCTGAAGCTTTCTTT.

Turning to this clone: Different DNA sequences within this sample yield the same CDR3. The rearrangement uses TRBV10-3 and TRBJ2-7; TRBD1 aligns across 9 bases. The V and J ends lost 5 bases and 2 bases, in that order; junction bases with no gene match: 4. The CDR3 totals 14 residues. The germline V gene has CDR1 ENHRY and CDR2 SYGVKD. CDR3 sequence reads: CAISPGQGAYEQYF. CDR3 nucleotide sequence: TGTGCCATCAGTCCGGGACAGGGAGCCTACGAGCAGTACTTC.

The rearrangement links TRBV5-3 to TRBJ1-1; 7 bases align to TRBD1. TRBV5-3 is an ORF, with its function uncertain. The trim removed 3 bases at V and 1 base at J, leaving 9 bases unmatched. There are 16 residues in the CDR3. This CDR3 reads CARSWTGQKTNTEAFF. CDR3 in DNA: TGTGCCAGAAGCTGGACAGGACAAAAGACGAACACTGAAGCTTTCTTT.

The chain combines TRBV27 with TRBJ2-2, with D hard to call. Between the trimmed V and J ends, which lost 3 bases and 2 bases, there was a span of 10 bases. Germline values: CDR1 MNHEY, CDR2 SMNVEV (reference sequence). The CDR3 runs 15 residues. CDR3 loop: CASSFLGRNTGELFF. The CDR3 DNA is TGTGCCAGCAGTTTCCTGGGCCGAAACACCGGGGAGCTGTTTTTT.

The rearrangement joins TRBV7-8 to TRBJ2-3; the D gene is possibly TRBD1 (5 bases). The CDR3 has 15 amino acids. V was shortened by 5 bases and J by 3 bases, with 15 bases between the two germline ends. Germline CDR1 SGHVS, CDR2 FQNEAQ. CDR3 residues: CASSPSGRVTDTQYF. CDR3 in DNA: TGTGCCAGCAGCCCATCCGGCAGGGTAACAGATACGCAGTATTTT.

The rearrangement joins TRBV24-1 to TRBJ1-1; no firm D call. The germline V gene encodes CDR1 KGHDR and CDR2 SFDVKD. V gave up 7 bases and J gave up 1 base, with 9 bases separating them. This CDR3 has 13 residues. CDR3 amino acids: CATRLEGNTEAFF. CDR3 sequence (DNA): TGTGCCACCAGGCTAGAAGGGAACACTGAAGCTTTCTTT.

The chain links TRBV18 to TRBJ2-7; 8 bases line up with TRBD2. J gave up 5 bases and V 8 bases, and 17 bases lay outside the gene matches. The CDR3 is 16 amino acids. Germline V lookup: CDR1 KGHSH, CDR2 LQKENI. The CDR3 nucleotides read TGTGCCAGCCCACTCCCGGGGAGCGGGAGCATCCACGAGCAGTACTTC. It is translated as CASPLPGSGSIHEQYF.

This clone appeared a single time. The V and J genes are TRBV6-5 and TRBJ2-3; D unresolved. Trimming removed 6 bases from V and 4 bases from J, with 5 bases in between. The CDR3 contains 11 residues. Germline assignment: CDR1 MNHEY and CDR2 SVGAGI. This CDR3 is CASRSADTQYF. The CDR3 bases are TGTGCCAGCAGATCAGCAGATACGCAGTATTTT.